Listed below are T cell receptor beta chains from one sample, sequenced in a study of beta chain features in type 1 diabetes. This table comes from immunoSEQ multiplex PCR, and its TCRdb copy is limited to in-frame clones, with some not included. The sample records around 600,000 clones, roughly an eighth being singletons. Sequenced material: naive CD4+ T cells from blood. The receptor set was obtained from a man under 40 with type 1 diabetes. Each CDR3 is given with its conserved first and last residue.

J gene,V gene,CDR3 protein
TRBJ1-4,TRBV28,CASSVQGANEKLFF
TRBJ1-1,TRBV7-9,CASRAIEGEAFF
TRBJ2-7,TRBV18,CASSPGDRVVHEQYF
TRBJ2-7,TRBV7-2,CASSLNRAGEQYF
TRBJ2-7,TRBV9,CASNPRGTSYEQYF
TRBJ1-1,TRBV9,CASSGRGQTEAFF
TRBJ2-2,TRBV9,CASSAQGVNTGELFF
TRBJ1-3,TRBV19,CASSMPRDGGNTIYF
TRBJ2-3,TRBV18,CASSPENAGQDTQYF
TRBJ1-2,TRBV5-4,CASSLAAGFNYGYTF
TRBJ2-7,TRBV15,CATSRGSGGPLYEQYF
TRBJ2-1,TRBV19,CASKPRGDTEGPEQFF
TRBJ2-3,TRBV9,CASSVEQGVRPDTQYF
TRBJ2-1,TRBV29-1,CSVEEGSGLAFGEQFF
TRBJ1-3,TRBV7-2,CASSFQSPGNGNTIYF
TRBJ2-5,TRBV7-2,CASSSGAAAETQYF
TRBJ2-3,TRBV9,CASSVDAGLNTQYF
TRBJ2-1,TRBV28,CASYWTSGVHNEQFF
TRBJ1-4,TRBV20-1,CSAFVEKLFF
TRBJ1-4,TRBV4-3,CASSQDHRYEKLFF
TRBJ1-6,TRBV14,CASSQADGSYNSPLHF
TRBJ1-1,TRBV4-3,CASSQGDRRAEAFF
TRBJ2-6,TRBV7-8,CASSLESGANVLTF
TRBJ2-5,TRBV30,CAWSLRGPETQYF
TRBJ2-3,TRBV6-1,CASSERPASTDTQYF
TRBJ1-5,TRBV6-1,CASSGTGGLLEPQHF
TRBJ2-1,TRBV9,CASSVVGLGNEQFF
TRBJ1-1,TRBV4-3,CASSQELGRTEAFF
TRBJ2-1,TRBV5-4,CASSLDSPSYNEQFF
TRBJ2-1,TRBV7-9,CASSSDRGRRNEQFF
TRBJ2-3,TRBV10-3,CAISWEGPDTQYF
TRBJ2-7,TRBV5-4,CASSLQGVGEQYF
TRBJ2-6,TRBV29-1,CSAGLTGGGSGANVLTF
TRBJ1-2,TRBV29-1,CSVTPGQGDYGYTF
TRBJ2-1,TRBV15,CATSRDKENEQFF
TRBJ2-5,TRBV19,CASSYGSGSLQETQYF
TRBJ1-2,TRBV29-1,CSVGGVYGYTF
TRBJ2-7,TRBV7-9,CASSRPGLAGAYEQYF
TRBJ1-1,TRBV15,CATSRAGRMNTEAFF
TRBJ2-5,TRBV6-1,CASGHKETQYF
TRBJ1-2,TRBV14,CASSLRDGTNYGYTF
TRBJ1-2,TRBV25-1,CASSDGGYGYTF
TRBJ2-7,TRBV7-2,CASSLFWTGDYEQYF
TRBJ2-7,TRBV10-3,CAISVGTGSYEQYF
TRBJ2-3,TRBV9,CASSTRGAASGRTDTQYF
TRBJ2-7,TRBV2,CASRGGGYEQYF
TRBJ1-4,TRBV4-3,CASSQLGGQGDEKLFF
TRBJ2-3,TRBV7-2,CASSPGTGTPYF
TRBJ1-2,TRBV14,CASSQVTRSLYGYTF
TRBJ2-7,TRBV7-9,CASSPGLSPRNEQYF
TRBJ2-2,TRBV9,CASSVNQGGTGELFF
TRBJ2-7,TRBV27,CASRRDEDFYEQYF
TRBJ2-3,TRBV6-4,CASSDSTDTQYF